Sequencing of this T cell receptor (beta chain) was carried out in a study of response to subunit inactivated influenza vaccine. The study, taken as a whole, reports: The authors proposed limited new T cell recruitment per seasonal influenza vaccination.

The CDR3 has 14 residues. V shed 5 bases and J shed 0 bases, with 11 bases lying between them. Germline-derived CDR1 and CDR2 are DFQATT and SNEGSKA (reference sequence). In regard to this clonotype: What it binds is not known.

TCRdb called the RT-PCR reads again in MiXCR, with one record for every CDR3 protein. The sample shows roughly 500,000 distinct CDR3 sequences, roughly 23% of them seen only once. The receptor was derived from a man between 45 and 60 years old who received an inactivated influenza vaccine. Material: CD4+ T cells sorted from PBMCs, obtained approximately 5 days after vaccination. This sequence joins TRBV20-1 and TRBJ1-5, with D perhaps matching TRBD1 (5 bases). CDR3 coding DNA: TGCAGTGCTCCTCGGGACCTTAGCAATCAGCCCCAGCATTTT. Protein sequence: CSAPRDLSNQPQHF.